The next 19 T cell receptor beta chains were all read from a single sample in a study of response to subunit inactivated influenza vaccine (dated by TCRdb to the late 2010s). The library was generated by RT-PCR. The sequencer listed for this sample is Illumina HiSeq 2500. TCRdb trimmed public reads at Q25 via fastp, called clones via MiXCR and kept in-frame beta chains. Entries are consolidated by CDR3 protein sequence, retaining the most common genes and DNA. In all, the sample holds about 240,000 distinct CDR3 sequences, and approximately 12% of those were seen once. The top ten constitute approximately 8.4% of the sample. The sequencing used non-naive T cells sorted from PBMCs, collected around 14 days before vaccination. The cell subset or site label corresponds to: memory T cell fraction. The receptors come from a man aged 50 or older who received an inactivated influenza vaccine. Donor details come from another sample of the same person, matched by shared clones.

The table lists this clonotype with many counts. The DNA of the CDR3 is TGTGCCAGCAGCTATCGACAGGGGCAAGAGACCCAGTACTTC. Translation: CASSYRQGQETQYF. V gene TRBV3-1 combines with J gene TRBJ2-5; TRBD1 matches at 8 bases. CDR3 length equals 14 residues. V shed 5 bases and J 2 bases; nucleotides not matched to a gene: 4. Germline CDR1 is LGHDT and CDR2 is YNNKEL (reference sequence).

This clonotype was observed many times. The V gene is TRBV6-5, the J gene TRBJ1-5; D perhaps matches TRBD1 (6 bases). Per germline, CDR1 MNHEY and CDR2 SVGAGI. The CDR3 is 16 amino acids. V was trimmed by 1 base and J by 1 base, leaving 11 bases between them. The CDR3 is CASSYFPQGSNQPQHF. CDR3 DNA sequence: TGTGCCAGCAGTTACTTTCCACAGGGCAGCAATCAGCCCCAGCATTTT.

This clonotype has only one observation. The rearrangement uses TRBV7-8 and TRBJ2-2, with D possibly matching TRBD1 (6 bases). CDR3 length equals 16 residues. Germline V lookup: CDR1 SGHVS, CDR2 FQNEAQ. V was clipped by 2 bases and J by 6 bases, with 16 bases between them. This CDR3 is CASSLYASRGSGELFF. The DNA for the CDR3 is TGTGCCAGCAGCTTATATGCGTCCAGGGGTTCCGGGGAGCTGTTTTTT. The full variable domain, rest sourced from reference TRBV7-8 and TRBJ2-2, is GAGVSQSPRYKVAKRGQDVALRCDPISGHVSLFWYQQALGQGPEFLTYFQNEAQLDKSGLPSDRFFAERPEGSVSTLKIQRTQQEDSAVYLCASSLYASRGSGELFFGEGSRLTVL.

This clonotype turned up a few times. V and J are TRBV5-1 and TRBJ2-3; D unresolved. The V and J ends lost 5 bases and 1 base respectively, with 8 bases between them. The CDR3 length is 13 residues. Germline lookup yields CDR1 SGHRS and CDR2 YFSETQ. In DNA form, the CDR3 reads TGCGCCAGCAGTCAGAAAGGCACAGATACGCAGTATTTT. Translated: CASSQKGTDTQYF.

The chain carries TRBV4-2 and TRBJ2-3; D is unresolved. Looked up from germline, CDR1 is LGHNA and CDR2 is YNFKEQ. Trimming pared 4 bases from V and 1 base from J, leaving 12 bases between. The CDR3 is 15 amino acids. The CDR3 DNA reads TGTGCCAGCAGCCGCGTGGAGTCGGGCACAGATACGCAGTATTTT. Translation gives CASSRVESGTDTQYF.

The chain carries TRBV5-1 and TRBJ2-5, with 10 bases lining up with TRBD1. CDR3 length equals 15 residues. Losses at the gene ends were 5 bases for V and 0 bases for J; bases not matched to a gene: 4. Per germline, CDR1 SGHRS and CDR2 YFSETQ. The CDR3 loop reads CASSLTGGNQETQYF. CDR3 DNA: TGCGCCAGCAGTTTGACAGGGGGCAACCAAGAGACCCAGTACTTC. Full variable domain (remainder filled in from reference TRBV5-1 and TRBJ2-5): KAGVTQTPRYLIKTRGQQVTLSCSPISGHRSVSWYQQTPGQGLQFLFEYFSETQRNKGNFPGRFSGRQFSNSRSEMNVSTLELGDSALYLCASSLTGGNQETQYFGPGTRLLVL.

In this sample, this clonotype turned up many times. The genes are TRBV5-1 and TRBJ2-5, with 7 positions matching TRBD2. The germline gives CDR1 SGHRS, CDR2 YFSETQ. V was pared by 4 bases and J by 2 bases, with 5 bases of the junction left unmatched. This CDR3 is 14 amino acids long. In DNA form, the CDR3 reads TGCGCCAGCAGCCCAGCCGGGGGGCAAGAGACCCAGTACTTC. Its translation: CASSPAGGQETQYF.

The V and J genes are TRBV7-2 and TRBJ1-1, with 8 bases matching TRBD1. Germline-derived CDR1 and CDR2 are SGHTA and FQGNSA. This CDR3 has 14 amino acids. J was trimmed by 0 bases and V by 7 bases; bases with no gene match: 4. The CDR3, as DNA: TGTGCCAGCATCAAGGACAGGGTGAACACTGAAGCTTTCTTT. Amino acid sequence: CASIKDRVNTEAFF. Based on the CDR3 plus reference TRBV7-2 and TRBJ1-1, the full variable domain is GAGVSQSPSNKVTEKGKDVELRCDPISGHTALYWYRQSLGQGLEFLIYFQGNSAPDKSGLPSDRFSAERTGGSVSTLTIQRTQQEDSAVYLCASIKDRVNTEAFFGQGTRLTVV.

The rearrangement links TRBV9 to TRBJ2-1; 13 bases align to TRBD2. With 0 bases clipped from V and 9 bases from J, the junction kept 9 bases outside the gene matches. Germline assignment: CDR1 SGDLS and CDR2 YYNGEE. This CDR3 comprises 17 residues. The CDR3 region has the DNA TGTGCCAGCAGCGTAGACGGGGGACTAGCGGGAATCGGTGAGCAGTTCTTC. This encodes CASSVDGGLAGIGEQFF.

This clonotype was counted at least ten times. The V gene is TRBV12-3 or TRBV12-4, the J gene TRBJ1-1; D might be TRBD1 (6 bases). V lost 4 bases, J lost 6 bases, and 15 bases lay in between. The CDR3 is made up of 14 amino acids. CDR3 nucleotide sequence: TGTGCCAGCAGTTCCAGGCTGAGGGGGGCTGAAGCTTTCTTT. Translation: CASSSRLRGAEAFF.

This clonotype has a handful of counts. The genes are TRBV27 and TRBJ2-1; TRBD1 aligns across 7 bases. CDR3 length: 14 amino acids. V trimming: 3 bases; J trimming: 5 bases; junction bases outside the gene matches: 4. Germline CDR1 is MNHEY and CDR2 is SMNVEV (reference sequence). The CDR3 DNA reads as TGTGCCAGCAGTTTTGGACAGGTTAACAATGAGCAGTTCTTC. Its translation: CASSFGQVNNEQFF.

This clonotype was observed a handful of times. The J gene is TRBJ2-1, the V gene TRBV20-1, with unresolved D. There are 14 residues in the CDR3. Trimming left V 0 bases short and J 1 base short, with 7 bases between. The V gene's germline CDR1 is DFQATT and CDR2 SNEGSKA (reference sequence). CDR3 protein: CSARDPWSYNEQFF. CDR3 coding DNA: TGCAGTGCTAGAGACCCGTGGTCCTACAATGAGCAGTTCTTC.

This chain uses TRBV5-1 with TRBJ1-4, with D uncertain. With 4 bases removed from V and 8 bases from J, the gap between germline ends came to 15 bases. The CDR3 runs 14 residues. The germline V gene has CDR1 SGHRS and CDR2 YFSETQ. CDR3 coding DNA: TGCGCCAGCAGCACCGGACGGGGAGAGGAAAAACTGTTTTTT. Translation gives CASSTGRGEEKLFF.

This clonotype turned up a few times. This sequence joins TRBV29-1 and TRBJ2-3; D is possibly TRBD2 (6 bases). This CDR3 has 13 residues. With 7 bases removed from V and 0 bases from J, the gap between germline ends came to 11 bases. Germline CDR1 reads SQVTM; CDR2 reads ANQGSEA. Written as DNA, the CDR3 is TGCAGCGGCTGCAGCGGGAGCACAGATACGCAGTATTTT. Translation gives CSGCSGSTDTQYF.

The chain links TRBV3-1 to TRBJ2-7, with 10 bases aligning to TRBD2. J was trimmed by 7 bases and V by 6 bases; bases with no gene match: 18. The CDR3 has 17 residues. In germline, CDR1 is LGHDT, CDR2 YNNKEL (reference sequence). CDR3 residues: CASSPSVAGGLRVEQYF. The CDR3 region has the DNA TGTGCCAGCAGTCCATCCGTAGCGGGAGGACTACGAGTTGAGCAGTACTTC.

The chain uses TRBV7-9 and TRBJ1-5; no reliable D call. The CDR3 consists of 13 residues. CDR1 and CDR2 (germline): SEHNR, FQNEAQ (reference sequence). The V gene lost 1 base and the J gene lost 6 bases, with 7 bases spanning the gap. CDR3 DNA: TGTGCCAGCAGCTTAGAGTACGGTCAGCCCCAGCATTTT. Amino acid sequence: CASSLEYGQPQHF.

The sample holds a few counts of this clonotype. The V call is TRBV4-1, the J call TRBJ1-5; 7 bases match TRBD1. The CDR3 loop spans 15 amino acids. V lost 4 bases and J lost 7; bases outside the gene matches: 10. Germline V lookup: CDR1 MGHRA, CDR2 YSYEKL. CDR3 in DNA: TGCGCCAGCAGCCCCCTTTTAGGGGGCGACCAGCCCCAGCATTTT. This encodes CASSPLLGGDQPQHF.

The CDR3 is CSVSNTGLVKETQYF. CDR3 bases: TGCAGCGTTTCGAACACAGGGCTTGTTAAAGAGACCCAGTACTTC. The V and J genes are TRBV29-1 and TRBJ2-5, with a tentative D call TRBD1 (6 bases). The CDR3 has 15 amino acids. Between the trimmed V and J ends, which lost 5 bases and 3 bases, there was a span of 19 bases. Germline CDR1 is SQVTM and CDR2 is ANQGSEA.

This clonotype was seen more than once but under ten times. The chain couples TRBV24-1 to TRBJ2-2; D gene ambiguous. Germline loops: CDR1 KGHDR, CDR2 SFDVKD. The V gene lost 5 bases and the J gene lost 0 bases, with 6 bases spanning the gap. This CDR3 contains 14 residues. The CDR3 sequence is CATSASSNTGELFF. CDR3 bases: TGTGCCACCAGTGCGTCATCGAACACCGGGGAGCTGTTTTTT.